The entry below gives a single TCR beta chain sequence along with its context. The source of the sample is a study of technical replicates of blood from several donors. Assay used: immunoSEQ multiplex PCR; TCRdb lists only in-frame clones, some missing. The repertoire holds approximately 70,000 clones, with nearly 97% as singletons. Germline V gene lookup returns CDR1 SQVTM and CDR2 ANQGSEA. Trimming removed 6 bases from V and 2 bases from J, with 19 bases in between. This CDR3 is 15 amino acids long. The specimen sequenced was T cells isolated from PBMCs. The chain couples TRBV29-1 to TRBJ1-1, with D possibly matching TRBD1 (5 bases). The receptor was isolated from a human donor in good health. CDR3 residues: CSVVLVGQTNTEAFF. The CDR3 DNA reads TGCAGCGTCGTTCTAGTGGGGCAGACAAACACTGAAGCTTTCTTT.